This record covers a single T cell receptor (beta chain). Its matching antigen is unknown. These data come from a study of T cell responses to AZD1222 COVID-19 vaccine. The table came from immunoSEQ multiplex PCR; TCRdb's copy has only in-frame clones and leaves some out. In the table there are approximately 100,000 clones, about 92% of which are singletons. Study-level findings and limits: Unmutated variant regions are reportedly targeted by nearly half of spike-specific TCRs. Females made up more of the donors, who were largely white British, and clonal diversity may have come out too low.

Deletions cut 3 bases from V and 3 bases from J, with 8 bases between. CDR1 SGHNT and CDR2 YENEEA come from the germline V gene. The CDR3 spans 14 residues. Material: peripheral blood, obtained on day 0 of AZD1222 vaccination. The genes are TRBV11-3 and TRBJ2-2; D perhaps matches TRBD1 (6 bases). The origin of this receptor is an adult in good health. This CDR3 reads CASSFEGDTGELFF. The CDR3 DNA follows: TGTGCCAGCAGCTTCGAGGGGGACACCGGGGAGCTGTTTTTT.